Shown below are 9 T cell receptor beta chains from a single sample sequenced in a study of vaccination and CD4 T cells after COVID-19. These TCRs are of unknown antigen specificity. Treatment described: roughly 10-day PBMC culture with coronavirus spike peptide pools or control peptides (ViraFEST assay). At the Johns Hopkins FTIC core, DNA taken from cultured CD4+ T cells was sequenced by way of the Oncomine TCR Beta short-read assay. A single record per CDR3 protein comes from TCRdb applying MiXCR to the PCR reads. The sample records under 14,000 distinct CDR3 sequences, around 23% being singletons. Material: CD4+ T cells from blood, cultured in vitro, obtained after SARS-CoV-2 vaccination. Source of these receptors: a human donor who had recovered from COVID-19.

This clonotype was picked up a small number of times. The chain carries TRBV11-2 and TRBJ2-5; D possibly corresponds to TRBD2 (5 bases). The V gene lost 5 bases and the J gene lost 2 bases, with 12 bases spanning the gap. The CDR3 runs 14 residues. CDR1 SGHAT and CDR2 FQNNGV come from the germline V gene. The CDR3 coding sequence is TGTGCCAGCAGCCCGAGGACTGGTCAAGAGACCCAGTACTTC. This translates into CASSPRTGQETQYF. The full variable domain, in which reference TRBV11-2 and TRBJ2-5 provide the parts outside the CDR3, is EAGVAQSPRYKIIEKRQSVAFWCNPISGHATLYWYQQILGQGPKLLIQFQNNGVVDDSQLPKDRFSAERLKGVDSTLKIQPAKLEDSAVYLCASSPRTGQETQYFGPGTRLLVL.

This clonotype was observed a few times. The CDR3, as DNA: TGTGCCAGCAGTTATTGGATATTGAACACTGAAGCTTTCTTT. As protein: CASSYWILNTEAFF. The chain employs TRBV7-9 and TRBJ1-1; D gene uncertain. V was shortened by 6 bases and J by 0 bases, with 11 bases between the two germline ends. CDR3 length: 14 residues. The germline V gene has CDR1 SEHNR and CDR2 FQNEAQ (reference sequence).

J is TRBJ1-2 and V is TRBV6-1; D is perhaps TRBD1 (5 bases). Germline V gene lookup returns CDR1 MNHNS and CDR2 SASEGT. V gave up 6 bases and J gave up 4 bases, with 15 bases separating them. The CDR3 covers 14 residues. CDR3 coding DNA: TGTGCCAGCAGGGTCGTGGGGGGTAGCTATGGCTACACCTTC. Amino acids: CASRVVGGSYGYTF.

This clonotype is deemed large (0.1 to 1%). V and J are TRBV10-3 and TRBJ2-6, with 10 bases that match TRBD2. V gave up 4 bases and J gave up 2 bases; unmatched junction bases: 2. Per the germline V gene, CDR1 is ENHRY and CDR2 is SYGVKD. This CDR3 is 16 amino acids long. The CDR3 region has the DNA TGTGCCATCAGTGGTACTAGCGGGGCTGGGGCCAACGTCCTGACTTTC. As protein: CAISGTSGAGANVLTF.

The chain uses TRBV28 and TRBJ2-5, with a tentative D call TRBD1 (6 bases). Germline V gene sequence: CDR1 MDHEN, CDR2 SYDVKM. The V end was cut by 1 base, the J end by 5 bases, with 26 bases between. The CDR3 covers 19 residues. The CDR3 DNA is TGTGCCAGCAGTTTATTGGGCCAAAAGCACCTGGGGGCGAAGGAGACCCAGTACTTC. Translating gives CASSLLGQKHLGAKETQYF.

The CDR3 reads CASSLGGGTGSYEQYF. In DNA form, the CDR3 reads TGTGCCAGCAGCTTAGGGGGCGGGACAGGGTCCTACGAGCAGTACTTC. This chain connects TRBV7-8 to TRBJ2-7; 9 bases line up with TRBD1. The CDR3 is 16 residues long. V trimming: 1 base; J trimming: 1 base; junction bases outside the gene matches: 5. Germline CDR1 is SGHVS and CDR2 is FQNEAQ.

This clonotype was observed a handful of times. The rearrangement links TRBV5-4 to TRBJ2-7; D is undetermined. V was cut by 1 base and J by 0 bases, with 8 bases left in between. Germline-derived CDR1 and CDR2 are SGHNT and YYREEE (reference sequence). This CDR3 contains 14 residues. This chain's CDR3 is CASSLFTDSYEQYF. The CDR3 DNA follows: TGTGCCAGCAGCTTGTTTACGGACTCCTACGAGCAGTACTTC.

J is TRBJ1-2 and V is TRBV5-8; D is unresolved. V lost 0 bases and J 3 bases, leaving 9 bases between the germline ends. CDR1 is SGHTS, CDR2 YDEGEE, per germline. This CDR3 is built from 14 residues. CDR3 in DNA: TGTGCCAGCAGCTTGGCTGCAGATTACTATGGCTACACCTTC. This encodes CASSLAADYYGYTF. The complete variable domain, with remaining parts taken from reference TRBV5-8 and TRBJ1-2, reads EAGVTQSPTHLIKTRGQQATLRCSPISGHTSVYWYQQALGLGLQFLLWYDEGEERNRGNFPPRFSGRQFPNYSSELNVNALELEDSALYLCASSLAADYYGYTFGSGTRLTVV.

There are a few counts of this clonotype. The chain links TRBV7-2 to TRBJ2-3, with D possibly TRBD1 on 6 matching bases. Trimming removed 2 bases at V and 6 bases at J, with 18 bases between. The CDR3 consists of 16 residues. Germline assignment: CDR1 SGHTA and CDR2 FQGNSA. CDR3 nucleotides: TGTGCCAGCAGCTTACATCGAGGCAGGGGCCTCGATACGCAGTATTTT. This encodes CASSLHRGRGLDTQYF.